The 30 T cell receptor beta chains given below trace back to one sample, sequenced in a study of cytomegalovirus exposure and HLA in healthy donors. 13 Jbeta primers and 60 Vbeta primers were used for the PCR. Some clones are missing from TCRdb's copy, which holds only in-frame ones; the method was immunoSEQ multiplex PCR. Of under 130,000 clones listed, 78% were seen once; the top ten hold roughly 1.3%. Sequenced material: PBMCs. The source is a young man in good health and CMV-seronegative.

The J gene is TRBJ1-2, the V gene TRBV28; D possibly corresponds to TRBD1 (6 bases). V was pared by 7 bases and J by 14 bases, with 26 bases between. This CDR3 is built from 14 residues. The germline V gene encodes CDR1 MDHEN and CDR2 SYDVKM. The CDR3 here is CASTEGQGGNPGTF. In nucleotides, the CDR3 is TGTGCCAGCACCGAGGGACAAGGAGGTAACCCGGGAACCTTC.

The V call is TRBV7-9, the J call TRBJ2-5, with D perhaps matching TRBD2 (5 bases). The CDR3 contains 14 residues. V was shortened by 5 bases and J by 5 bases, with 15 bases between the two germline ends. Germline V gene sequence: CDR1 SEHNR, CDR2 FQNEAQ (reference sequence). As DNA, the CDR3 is TGTGCCAGCAGCGCGCCAACTAGAGAGGAGACCCAGTACTTC. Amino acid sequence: CASSAPTREETQYF. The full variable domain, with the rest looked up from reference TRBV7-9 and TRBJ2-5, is DTGVSQNPRHKITKRGQNVTFRCDPISEHNRLYWYRQTLGQGPEFLTYFQNEAQLEKSRLLSDRFSAERPKGSFSTLEIQRTEQGDSAMYLCASSAPTREETQYFGPGTRLLVL.

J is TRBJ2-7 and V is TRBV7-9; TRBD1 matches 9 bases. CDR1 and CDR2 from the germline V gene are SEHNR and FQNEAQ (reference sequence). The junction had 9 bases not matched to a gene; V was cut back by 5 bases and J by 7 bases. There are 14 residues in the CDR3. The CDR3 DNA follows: TGTGCCAGCAGCCCACGGGACAGGGCCCAAGAGCAGTACTTC. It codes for CASSPRDRAQEQYF.

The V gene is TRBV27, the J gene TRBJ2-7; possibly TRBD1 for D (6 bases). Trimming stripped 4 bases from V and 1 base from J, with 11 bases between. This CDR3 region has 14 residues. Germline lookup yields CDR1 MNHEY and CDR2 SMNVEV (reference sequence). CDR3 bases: TGTGCCAGCAGTTGGAGCACAGGGTCCTACGAGCAGTACTTC. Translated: CASSWSTGSYEQYF.

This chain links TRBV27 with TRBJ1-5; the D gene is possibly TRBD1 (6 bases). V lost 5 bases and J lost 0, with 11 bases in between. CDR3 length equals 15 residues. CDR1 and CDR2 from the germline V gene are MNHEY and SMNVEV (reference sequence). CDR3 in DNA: TGTGCCAGCAGTCCCCGGACAGTTAGCAATCAGCCCCAGCATTTT. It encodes CASSPRTVSNQPQHF.

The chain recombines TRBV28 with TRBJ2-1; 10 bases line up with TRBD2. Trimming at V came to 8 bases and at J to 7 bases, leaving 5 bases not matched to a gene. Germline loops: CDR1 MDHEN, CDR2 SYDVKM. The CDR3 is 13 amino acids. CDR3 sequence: CASHLAGANEQFF. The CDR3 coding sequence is TGTGCCAGCCACCTAGCGGGAGCTAATGAGCAGTTCTTC.

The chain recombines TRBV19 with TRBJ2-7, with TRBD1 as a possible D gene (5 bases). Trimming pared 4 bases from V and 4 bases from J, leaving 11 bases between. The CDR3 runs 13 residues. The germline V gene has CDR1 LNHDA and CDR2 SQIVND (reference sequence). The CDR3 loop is CASSTPQAYEQYF. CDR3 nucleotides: TGTGCCAGTAGTACTCCACAGGCTTACGAGCAGTACTTC.

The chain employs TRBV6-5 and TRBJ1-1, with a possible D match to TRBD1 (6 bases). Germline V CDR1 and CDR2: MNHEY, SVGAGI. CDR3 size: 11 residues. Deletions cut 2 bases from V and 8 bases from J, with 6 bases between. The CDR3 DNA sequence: TGTGCCAGCAGTTACGGGACAGAAGCTTTCTTT. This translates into CASSYGTEAFF.

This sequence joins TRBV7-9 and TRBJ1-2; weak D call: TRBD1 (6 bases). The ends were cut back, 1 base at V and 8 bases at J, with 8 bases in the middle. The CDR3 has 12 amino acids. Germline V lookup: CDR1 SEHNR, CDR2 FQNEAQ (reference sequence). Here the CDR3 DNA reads TGTGCCAGCAGCTTAGAACAGGGCGGCTACACCTTC. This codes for CASSLEQGGYTF.

In DNA form, the CDR3 reads TGTGCAAGTCGCTTAGCCCGGACTAGTCCGCCCCCGGGGGCCAACGTCCTGACTTTC. This sequence encodes CASRLARTSPPPGANVLTF. This chain uses TRBV12-2 with TRBJ2-6; TRBD2 was called by the table and not checked on the DNA. TRBV12-2 is a documented pseudogene. The CDR3 covers 19 residues.

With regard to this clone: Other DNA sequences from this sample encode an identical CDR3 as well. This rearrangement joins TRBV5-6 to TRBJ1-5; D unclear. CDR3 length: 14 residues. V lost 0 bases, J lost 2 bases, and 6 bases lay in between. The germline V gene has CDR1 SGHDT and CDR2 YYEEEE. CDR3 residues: CASSLASGNQPQHF. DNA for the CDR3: TGTGCCAGCAGCTTGGCCTCTGGCAATCAGCCCCAGCATTTT.

The CDR3 reads CASSSRRGRVYEQYF. CDR3 sequence (DNA): TGTGCCAGCAGCTCCCGACGTGGGAGGGTCTACGAGCAGTACTTC. The chain joins TRBV7-8 to TRBJ2-7; 7 bases line up with TRBD2. Germline-derived CDR1 and CDR2 are SGHVS and FQNEAQ. The junction had 9 bases not matched to a gene; V was cut back by 4 bases and J by 3 bases. The CDR3 contains 15 residues.

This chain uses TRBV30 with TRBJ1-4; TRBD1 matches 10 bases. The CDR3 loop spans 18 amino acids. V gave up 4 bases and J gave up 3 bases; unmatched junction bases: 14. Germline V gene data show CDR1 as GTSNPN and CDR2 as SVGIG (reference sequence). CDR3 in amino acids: CAWTSQTGGEGANEKLFF. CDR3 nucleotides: TGTGCCTGGACCTCCCAGACAGGGGGCGAGGGGGCTAATGAAAAACTGTTTTTT.

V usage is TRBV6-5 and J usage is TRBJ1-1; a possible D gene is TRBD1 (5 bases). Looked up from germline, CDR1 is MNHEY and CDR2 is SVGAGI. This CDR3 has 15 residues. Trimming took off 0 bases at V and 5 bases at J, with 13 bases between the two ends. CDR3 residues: CASSYSYEGRTEAFF. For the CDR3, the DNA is TGTGCCAGCAGTTACTCGTACGAGGGGAGGACTGAAGCTTTCTTT.

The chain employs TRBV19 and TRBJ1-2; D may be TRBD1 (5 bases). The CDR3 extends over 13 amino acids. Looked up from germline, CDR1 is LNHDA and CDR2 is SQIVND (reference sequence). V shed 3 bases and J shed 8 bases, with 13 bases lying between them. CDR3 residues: CASSILEPGGYTF. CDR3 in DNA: TGTGCCAGTAGTATTTTGGAACCAGGGGGCTACACCTTC.

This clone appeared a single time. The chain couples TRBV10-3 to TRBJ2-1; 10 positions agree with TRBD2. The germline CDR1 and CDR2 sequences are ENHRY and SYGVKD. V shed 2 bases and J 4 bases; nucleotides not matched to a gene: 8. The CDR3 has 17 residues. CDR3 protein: CAISESLAGVTYNEQFF. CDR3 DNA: TGTGCCATCAGTGAGAGTCTAGCGGGGGTTACATACAATGAGCAGTTCTTC.

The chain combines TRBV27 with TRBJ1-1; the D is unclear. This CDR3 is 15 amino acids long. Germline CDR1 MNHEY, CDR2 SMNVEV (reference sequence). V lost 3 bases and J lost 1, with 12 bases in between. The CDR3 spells CASSFSSRGNTEAFF. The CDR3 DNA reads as TGTGCCAGCAGTTTCTCGAGTCGGGGGAACACTGAAGCTTTCTTT.

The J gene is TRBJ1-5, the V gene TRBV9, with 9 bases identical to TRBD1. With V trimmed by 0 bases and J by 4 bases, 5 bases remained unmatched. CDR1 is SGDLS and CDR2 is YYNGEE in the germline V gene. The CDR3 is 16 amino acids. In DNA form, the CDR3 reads TGTGCCAGCAGCGTAGATGGGACAGGGTGGAATCAGCCCCAGCATTTT. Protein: CASSVDGTGWNQPQHF. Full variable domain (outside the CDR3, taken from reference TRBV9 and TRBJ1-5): DSGVTQTPKHLITATGQRVTLRCSPRSGDLSVYWYQQSLDQGLQFLIQYYNGEERAKGNILERFSAQQFPDLHSELNLSSLELGDSALYFCASSVDGTGWNQPQHFGDGTRLSIL.

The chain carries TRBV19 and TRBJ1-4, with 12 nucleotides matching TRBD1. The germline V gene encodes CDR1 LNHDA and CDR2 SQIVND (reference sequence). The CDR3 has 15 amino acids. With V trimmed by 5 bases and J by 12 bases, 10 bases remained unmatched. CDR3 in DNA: TGTGCCAGTAGTTTAGGGGACAGGGGGCGAACGGAACTGTTTTTT. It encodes CASSLGDRGRTELFF. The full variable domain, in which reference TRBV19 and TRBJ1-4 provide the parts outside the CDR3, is DGGITQSPKYLFRKEGQNVTLSCEQNLNHDAMYWYRQDPGQGLRLIYYSQIVNDFQKGDIAEGYSVSREKKESFPLTVTSAQKNPTAFYLCASSLGDRGRTELFFGSGTQLSVL.

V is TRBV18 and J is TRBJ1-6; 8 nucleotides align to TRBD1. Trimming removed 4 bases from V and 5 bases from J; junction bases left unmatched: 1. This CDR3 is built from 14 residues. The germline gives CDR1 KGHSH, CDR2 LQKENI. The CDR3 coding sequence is TGTGCCAGCTCACTGACAGGGGATAATTCACCCCTCCACTTT. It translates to CASSLTGDNSPLHF. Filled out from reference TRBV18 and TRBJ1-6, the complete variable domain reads NAGVMQNPRHLVRRRGQEARLRCSPMKGHSHVYWYRQLPEEGLKFMVYLQKENIIDESGMPKERFSAEFPKEGPSILRIQQVVRGDSAAYFCASSLTGDNSPLHFGNGTRLTVT.

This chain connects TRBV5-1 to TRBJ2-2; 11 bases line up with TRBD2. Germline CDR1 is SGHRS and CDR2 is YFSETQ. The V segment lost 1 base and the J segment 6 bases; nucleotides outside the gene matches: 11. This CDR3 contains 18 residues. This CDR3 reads CASSLTETSGSIPGELFF. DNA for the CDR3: TGCGCCAGCAGCTTGACTGAAACTAGCGGGAGTATCCCCGGGGAGCTGTTTTTT.

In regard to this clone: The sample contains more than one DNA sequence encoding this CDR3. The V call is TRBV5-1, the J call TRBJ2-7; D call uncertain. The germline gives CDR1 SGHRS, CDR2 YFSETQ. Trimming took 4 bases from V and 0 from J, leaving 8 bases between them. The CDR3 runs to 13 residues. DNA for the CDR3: TGCGCCAGCAGCCTAGAGGTCTCCTACGAGCAGTACTTC. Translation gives CASSLEVSYEQYF. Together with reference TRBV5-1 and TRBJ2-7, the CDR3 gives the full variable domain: KAGVTQTPRYLIKTRGQQVTLSCSPISGHRSVSWYQQTPGQGLQFLFEYFSETQRNKGNFPGRFSGRQFSNSRSEMNVSTLELGDSALYLCASSLEVSYEQYFGPGTRLTVT.

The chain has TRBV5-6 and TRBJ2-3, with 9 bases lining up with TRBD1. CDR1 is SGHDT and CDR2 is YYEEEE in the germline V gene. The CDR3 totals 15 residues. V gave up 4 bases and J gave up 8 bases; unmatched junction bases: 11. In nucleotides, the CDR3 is TGTGCCAGCAGCAACTCGGGACAGGGTCGGGGTACGCAGTATTTT. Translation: CASSNSGQGRGTQYF.

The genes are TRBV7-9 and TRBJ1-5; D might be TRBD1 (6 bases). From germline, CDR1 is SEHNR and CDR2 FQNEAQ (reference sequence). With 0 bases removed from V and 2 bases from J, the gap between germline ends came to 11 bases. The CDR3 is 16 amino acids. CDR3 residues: CASSLAYREGNQPQHF. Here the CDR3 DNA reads TGTGCCAGCAGCTTAGCTTACAGGGAAGGCAATCAGCCCCAGCATTTT.

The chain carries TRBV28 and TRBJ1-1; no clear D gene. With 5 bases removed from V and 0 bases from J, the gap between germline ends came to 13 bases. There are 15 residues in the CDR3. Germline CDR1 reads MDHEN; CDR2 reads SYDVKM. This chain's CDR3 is CASSPPTRMNTEAFF. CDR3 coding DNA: TGTGCCAGCAGTCCGCCGACAAGAATGAACACTGAAGCTTTCTTT.

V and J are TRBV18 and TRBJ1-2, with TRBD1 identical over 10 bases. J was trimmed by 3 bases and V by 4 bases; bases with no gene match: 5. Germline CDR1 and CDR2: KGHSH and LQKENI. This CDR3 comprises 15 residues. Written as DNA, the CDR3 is TGTGCCAGCTCACGACGACAGGGGGCGGACTATGGCTACACCTTC. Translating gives CASSRRQGADYGYTF.

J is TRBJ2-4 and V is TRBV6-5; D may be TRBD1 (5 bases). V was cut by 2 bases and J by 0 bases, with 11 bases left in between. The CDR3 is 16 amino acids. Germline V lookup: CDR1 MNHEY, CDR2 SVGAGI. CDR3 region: CASSYTDRIAKNIQYF. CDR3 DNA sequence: TGTGCCAGCAGTTACACCGACAGAATAGCCAAAAACATTCAGTACTTC.

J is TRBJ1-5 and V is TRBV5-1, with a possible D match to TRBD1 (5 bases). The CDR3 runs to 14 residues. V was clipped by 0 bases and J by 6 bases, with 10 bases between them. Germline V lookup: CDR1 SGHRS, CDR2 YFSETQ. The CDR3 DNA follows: TGCGCCAGCAGCTTGGCCGGGGGGACTCAGCCCCAGCATTTT. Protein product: CASSLAGGTQPQHF.

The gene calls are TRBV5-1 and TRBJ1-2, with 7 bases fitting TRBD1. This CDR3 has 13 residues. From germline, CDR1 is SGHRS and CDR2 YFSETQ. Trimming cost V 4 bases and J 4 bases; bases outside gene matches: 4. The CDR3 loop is CASSLGQRYGYTF. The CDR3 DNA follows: TGCGCCAGCAGCCTGGGACAGCGCTATGGCTACACCTTC.

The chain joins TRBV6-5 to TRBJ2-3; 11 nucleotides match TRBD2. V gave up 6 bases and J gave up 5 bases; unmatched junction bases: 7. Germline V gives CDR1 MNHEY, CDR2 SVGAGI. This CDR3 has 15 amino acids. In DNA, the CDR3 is TGTGCCAGCAGCCCACTAGCGGGAGCTGGAGATACGCAGTATTTT. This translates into CASSPLAGAGDTQYF.